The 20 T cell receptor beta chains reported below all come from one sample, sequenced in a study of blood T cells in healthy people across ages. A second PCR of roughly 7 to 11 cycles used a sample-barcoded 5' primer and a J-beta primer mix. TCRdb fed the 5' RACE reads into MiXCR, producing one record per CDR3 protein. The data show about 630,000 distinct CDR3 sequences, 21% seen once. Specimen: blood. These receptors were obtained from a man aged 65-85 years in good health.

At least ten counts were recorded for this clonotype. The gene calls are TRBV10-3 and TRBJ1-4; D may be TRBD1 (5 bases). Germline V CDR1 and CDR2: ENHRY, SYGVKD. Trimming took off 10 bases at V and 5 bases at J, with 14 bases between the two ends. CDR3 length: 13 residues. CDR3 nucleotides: TGTGCCAGCCGGGACGGGGGGAATGAAAAACTGTTTTTT. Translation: CASRDGGNEKLFF.

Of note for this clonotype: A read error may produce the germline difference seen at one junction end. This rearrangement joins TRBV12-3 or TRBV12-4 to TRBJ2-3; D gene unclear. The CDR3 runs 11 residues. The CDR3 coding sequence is TGTGCCAGCGGGCGCGAAGATGCGCAGTATTTT. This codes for CASGREDAQYF.

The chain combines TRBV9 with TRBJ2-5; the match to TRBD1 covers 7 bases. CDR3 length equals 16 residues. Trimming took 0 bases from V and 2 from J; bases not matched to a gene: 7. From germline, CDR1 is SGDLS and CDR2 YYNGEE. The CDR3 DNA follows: TGTGCCAGCAGCGTAGAGGCAGGGGACAGACAAGAGACCCAGTACTTC. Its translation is CASSVEAGDRQETQYF.

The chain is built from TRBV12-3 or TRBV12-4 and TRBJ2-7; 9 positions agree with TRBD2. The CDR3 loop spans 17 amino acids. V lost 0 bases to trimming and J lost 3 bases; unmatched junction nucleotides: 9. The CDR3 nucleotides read TGTGCCAGCAGTTTAGCTAGCGGGAGTATTTGGGGCTACGAGCAGTACTTC. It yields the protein CASSLASGSIWGYEQYF.

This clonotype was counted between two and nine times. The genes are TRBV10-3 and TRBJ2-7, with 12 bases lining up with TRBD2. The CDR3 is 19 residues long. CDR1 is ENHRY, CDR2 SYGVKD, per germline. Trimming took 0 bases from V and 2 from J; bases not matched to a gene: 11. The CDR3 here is CAISESMGLAGGSTYEQYF. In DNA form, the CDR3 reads TGTGCCATCAGTGAGTCGATGGGGCTAGCGGGAGGGTCGACCTACGAGCAGTACTTC.

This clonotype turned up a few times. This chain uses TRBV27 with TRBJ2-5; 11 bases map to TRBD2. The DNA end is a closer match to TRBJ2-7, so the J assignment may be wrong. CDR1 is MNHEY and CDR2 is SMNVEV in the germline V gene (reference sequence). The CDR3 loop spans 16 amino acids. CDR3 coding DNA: TGTGCCAGCAGTCCCGGGACTAGCGGTACAACCTACGAGCAGTACTTC. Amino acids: CASSPGTSGTTYEQYF.

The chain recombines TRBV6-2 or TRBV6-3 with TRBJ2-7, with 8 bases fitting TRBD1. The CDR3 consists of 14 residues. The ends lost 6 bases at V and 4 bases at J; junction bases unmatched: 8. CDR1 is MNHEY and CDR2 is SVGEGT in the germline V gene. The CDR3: CASSDRTGSYEQYF. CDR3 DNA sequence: TGTGCCAGCAGCGACCGGACAGGGTCATACGAGCAGTACTTC.

This chain's CDR3 is CASSLVYGYEQYF. CDR3 nucleotide sequence: TGTGCCAGCAGCTTAGTGTACGGGTACGAGCAGTACTTC. The chain carries TRBV7-9 and TRBJ2-1; the D is unclear. The J call may be mistaken, given a closer DNA end match to TRBJ2-7. This CDR3 is 13 amino acids long. Germline assignment: CDR1 SEHNR and CDR2 FQNEAQ (reference sequence).

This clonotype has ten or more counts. CDR3 residues: CASSRPDGIAKNIQYF. The CDR3 coding sequence is TGCGCCAGCAGCAGACCGGACGGGATAGCCAAAAACATTCAGTACTTC. The V and J genes are TRBV5-1 and TRBJ2-4, with a weak D call TRBD2 (5 bases). The CDR3 length is 16 residues. With 4 bases removed from V and 0 bases from J, the gap between germline ends came to 14 bases. The germline V gene has CDR1 SGHRS and CDR2 YFSETQ.

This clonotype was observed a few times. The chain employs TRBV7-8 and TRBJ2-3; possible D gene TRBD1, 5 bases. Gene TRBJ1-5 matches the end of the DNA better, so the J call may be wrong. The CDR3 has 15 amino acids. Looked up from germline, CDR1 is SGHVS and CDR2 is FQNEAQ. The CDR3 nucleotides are TGTGCCAGCAGCTTAGCGGGGCTAGCTTTAGATACGCAGCATTTT. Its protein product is CASSLAGLALDTQHF.

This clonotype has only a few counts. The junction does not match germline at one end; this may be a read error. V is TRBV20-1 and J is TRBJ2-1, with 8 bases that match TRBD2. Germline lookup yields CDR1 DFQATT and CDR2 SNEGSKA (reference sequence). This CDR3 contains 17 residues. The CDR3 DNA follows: TGCAGTGCCCTCCGGAGCGGGAGAGGTCGAGGCAGGAATGAGCGGTTCTTC. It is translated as CSALRSGRGRGRNERFF.

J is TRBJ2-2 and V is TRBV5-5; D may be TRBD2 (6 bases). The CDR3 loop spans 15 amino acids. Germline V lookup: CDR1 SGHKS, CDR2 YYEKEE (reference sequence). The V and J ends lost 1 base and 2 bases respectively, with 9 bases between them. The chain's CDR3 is CASSLPGLNTGELFF. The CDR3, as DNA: TGTGCCAGCAGCTTGCCGGGACTTAACACCGGGGAGCTGTTTTTT.

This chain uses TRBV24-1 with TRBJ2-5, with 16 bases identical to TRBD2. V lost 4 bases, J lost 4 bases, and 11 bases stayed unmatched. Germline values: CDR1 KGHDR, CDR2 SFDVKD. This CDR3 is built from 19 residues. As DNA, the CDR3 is TGTGCCACCAGTGACCCCGGGACTAGCGGGAGGGCCTATGGAGAGACCCAGTACTTC. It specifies CATSDPGTSGRAYGETQYF.

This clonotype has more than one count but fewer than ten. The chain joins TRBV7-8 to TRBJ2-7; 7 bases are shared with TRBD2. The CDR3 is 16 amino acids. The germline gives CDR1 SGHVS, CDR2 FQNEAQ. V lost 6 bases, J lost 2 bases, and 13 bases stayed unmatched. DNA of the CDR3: TGTGCCAGCAGTTCCGTAGCGGGCCGTCCTCCCTACGAGCAGTACTTC. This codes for CASSSVAGRPPYEQYF. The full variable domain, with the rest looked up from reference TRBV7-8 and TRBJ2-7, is GAGVSQSPRYKVAKRGQDVALRCDPISGHVSLFWYQQALGQGPEFLTYFQNEAQLDKSGLPSDRFFAERPEGSVSTLKIQRTQQEDSAVYLCASSSVAGRPPYEQYFGPGTRLTVT.

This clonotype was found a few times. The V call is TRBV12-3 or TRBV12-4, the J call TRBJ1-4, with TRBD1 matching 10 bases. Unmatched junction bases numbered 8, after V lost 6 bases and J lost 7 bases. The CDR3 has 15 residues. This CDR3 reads CASRQRTGGGEKLFF. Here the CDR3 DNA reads TGTGCCAGCAGACAAAGGACAGGGGGAGGTGAAAAACTGTTTTTT.

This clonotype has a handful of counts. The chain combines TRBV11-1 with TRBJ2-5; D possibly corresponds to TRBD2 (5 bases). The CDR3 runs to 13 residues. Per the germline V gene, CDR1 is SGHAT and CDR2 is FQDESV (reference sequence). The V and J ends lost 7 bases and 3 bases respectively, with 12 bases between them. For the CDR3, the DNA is TGTGCCAGCACACTAGGCCCTGAAGAGACCCAGTACTTC. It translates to CASTLGPEETQYF.

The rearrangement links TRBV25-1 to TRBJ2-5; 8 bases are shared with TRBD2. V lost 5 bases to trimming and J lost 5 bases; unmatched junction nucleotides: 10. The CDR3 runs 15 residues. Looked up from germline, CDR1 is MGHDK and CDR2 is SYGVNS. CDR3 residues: CASSSGTRVRETQYF. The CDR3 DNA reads TGTGCCAGCAGTTCCGGGACTAGGGTCCGTGAGACCCAGTACTTC.

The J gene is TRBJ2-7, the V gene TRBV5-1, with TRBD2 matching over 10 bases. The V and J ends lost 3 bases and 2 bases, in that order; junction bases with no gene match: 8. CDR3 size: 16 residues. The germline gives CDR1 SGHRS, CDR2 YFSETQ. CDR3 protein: CASSSMTSGFAYEQYF. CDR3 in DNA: TGCGCCAGCAGCTCAATGACTAGCGGGTTCGCCTACGAGCAGTACTTC.

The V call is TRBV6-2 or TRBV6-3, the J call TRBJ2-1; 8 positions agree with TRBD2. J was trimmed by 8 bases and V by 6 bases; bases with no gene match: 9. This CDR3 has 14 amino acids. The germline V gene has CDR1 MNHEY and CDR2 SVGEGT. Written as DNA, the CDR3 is TGTGCCAGCAGAAGAGCGGGAGAGTTCGATGAGCAGTTCTTC. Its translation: CASRRAGEFDEQFF.

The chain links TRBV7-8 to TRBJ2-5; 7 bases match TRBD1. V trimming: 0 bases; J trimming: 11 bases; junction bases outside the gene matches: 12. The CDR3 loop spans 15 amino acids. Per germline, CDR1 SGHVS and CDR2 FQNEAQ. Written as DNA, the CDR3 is TGTGCCAGCAGCTTAGCGACAGGGAAGAGCGGTAAGCAGTACTTC. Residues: CASSLATGKSGKQYF.